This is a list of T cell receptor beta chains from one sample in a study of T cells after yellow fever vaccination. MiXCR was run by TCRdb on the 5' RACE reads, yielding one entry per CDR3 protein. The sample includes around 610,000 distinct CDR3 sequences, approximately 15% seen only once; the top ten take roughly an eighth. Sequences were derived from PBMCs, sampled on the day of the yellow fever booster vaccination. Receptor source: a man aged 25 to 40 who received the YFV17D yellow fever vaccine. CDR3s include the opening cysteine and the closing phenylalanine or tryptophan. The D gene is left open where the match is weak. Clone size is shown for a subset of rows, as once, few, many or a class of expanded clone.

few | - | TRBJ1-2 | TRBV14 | CASSQELGHLNYGYTF | TGTGCCAGCAGCCAAGAGTTGGGACACCTAAACTATGGCTACACCTTC
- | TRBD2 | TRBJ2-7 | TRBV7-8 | CASSLALSGRYEQYF | TGTGCCAGCAGCTTAGCGCTAAGCGGGAGATACGAGCAGTACTTC
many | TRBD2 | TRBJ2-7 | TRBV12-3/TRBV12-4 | CASSLAVDYEQYF | TGTGCCAGCAGCCTAGCGGTCGACTACGAGCAGTACTTC
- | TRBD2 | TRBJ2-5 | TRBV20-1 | CSASFAGRKEETQYF | TGCAGTGCTAGTTTCGCCGGGAGGAAGGAAGAGACCCAGTACTTC
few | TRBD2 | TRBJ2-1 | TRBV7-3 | CASSMTSGTMKRFF | TGTGCCAGCAGCATGACTAGCGGGACGATGAAAAGATTCTTC
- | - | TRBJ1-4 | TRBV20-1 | CSASPGMANEKLFF | TGCAGTGCGAGCCCCGGGATGGCTAATGAAAAACTGTTTTTT
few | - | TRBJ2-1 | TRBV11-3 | CASSSQGGEQFF | TGTGCCAGCAGCTCCCAGGGGGGTGAGCAGTTCTTC
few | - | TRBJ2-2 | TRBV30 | CAWSEMSKNTGELFF | TGTGCCTGGAGTGAAATGTCGAAGAACACCGGGGAGCTGTTTTTT
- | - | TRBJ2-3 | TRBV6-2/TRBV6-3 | CASRDTNTDTQYF | TGTGCCAGCCGGGACACCAACACAGATACGCAGTATTTT
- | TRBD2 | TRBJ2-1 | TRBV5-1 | CASSSLAGDNEQFF | TGCGCCAGCAGCAGCCTAGCGGGAGACAATGAGCAGTTCTTC
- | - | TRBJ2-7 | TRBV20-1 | CSARGTNSYEQYF | TGCAGTGCTCGGGGGACAAACTCCTACGAGCAGTACTTC
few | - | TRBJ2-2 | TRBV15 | CATSTASGELFF | TGTGCCACCAGCACAGCATCCGGGGAGCTGTTTTTT
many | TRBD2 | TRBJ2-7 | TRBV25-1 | CASSEGGLASSYEQYF | TGTGCCAGCAGTGAGGGGGGACTAGCGTCCTCCTACGAGCAGTACTTC
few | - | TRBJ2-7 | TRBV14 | CASSHGHEQYF | TGTGCCAGCAGCCATGGTCACGAGCAGTACTTC
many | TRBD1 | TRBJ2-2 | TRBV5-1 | CASSKRTGDTGELFF | TGCGCCAGCAGCAAAAGGACAGGGGACACCGGGGAGCTGTTTTTT
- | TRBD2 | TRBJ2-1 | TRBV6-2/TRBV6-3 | CASSSLGGRANNEQFF | TGTGCCAGCAGTTCCCTTGGCGGGAGGGCCAACAATGAGCAGTTCTTC
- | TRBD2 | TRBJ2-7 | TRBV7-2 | CASSLRLSGRGSYYEQYF | TGTGCCAGCAGCCTTAGGCTTTCGGGGAGGGGTTCCTACTACGAGCAGTACTTC
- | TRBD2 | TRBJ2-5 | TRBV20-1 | CSATGTSGSTAETQYF | TGCAGTGCAACCGGGACTAGCGGCTCCACTGCAGAGACCCAGTACTTC
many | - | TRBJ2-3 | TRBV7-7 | CASSLGQRTDTQYF | TGTGCTAGCAGCTTAGGACAGCGAACAGATACGCAGTATTTT
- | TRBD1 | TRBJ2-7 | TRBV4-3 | CASSQVPGQGFHEQYF | TGCGCCAGCAGCCAAGTCCCGGGACAGGGGTTTCACGAGCAGTACTTC
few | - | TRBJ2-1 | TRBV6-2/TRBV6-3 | CASSLRVREQFF | TGTGCCAGCAGCCTAAGGGTTCGGGAGCAGTTCTTC
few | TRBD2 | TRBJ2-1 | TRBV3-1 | CASSQGTSGSWNEQFF | TGTGCCAGCAGCCAGGGGACTAGCGGGAGTTGGAATGAGCAGTTCTTC
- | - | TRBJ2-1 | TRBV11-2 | CASSRTRGSSYNEQFF | TGTGCCAGCAGCCGAACACGTGGGAGCTCTTACAATGAGCAGTTCTTC
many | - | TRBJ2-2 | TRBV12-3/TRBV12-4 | CASSFAARNTGELFF | TGTGCCAGCAGTTTTGCCGCTCGAAACACCGGGGAGCTGTTTTTT
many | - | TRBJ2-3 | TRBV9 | CASSANAGQSTDTQYF | TGTGCCAGCAGCGCAAATGCGGGACAGAGCACAGATACGCAGTATTTT
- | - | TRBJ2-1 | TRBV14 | CASSRQAAYNEQFF | TGTGCCAGCAGCCGGCAGGCCGCCTACAATGAGCAGTTCTTC
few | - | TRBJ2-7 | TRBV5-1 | CASSFRSGYEQYF | TGCGCCAGCAGCTTTAGGTCGGGTTACGAGCAGTACTTC
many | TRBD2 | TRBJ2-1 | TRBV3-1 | CASSQRSGSLYNEQFF | TGTGCCAGCAGCCAACGGAGCGGGAGTTTGTACAATGAGCAGTTCTTC
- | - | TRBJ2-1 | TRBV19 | CASSQYLLRSYNEQFF | TGTGCCAGTAGTCAATATCTCCTTCGCTCCTACAATGAGCAGTTCTTC
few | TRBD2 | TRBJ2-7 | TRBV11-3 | CASSPPTSGNYEQYF | TGTGCCAGCAGCCCCCCGACTAGCGGGAACTACGAGCAGTACTTC
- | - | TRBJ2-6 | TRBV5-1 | CASSSVSSGANVLTF | TGCGCCAGCAGCTCCGTCAGTTCTGGGGCCAACGTCCTGACTTTC
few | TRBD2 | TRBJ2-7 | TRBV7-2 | CASSFTSGSAYEQYF | TGTGCCAGCAGCTTCACTAGCGGGAGCGCCTACGAGCAGTACTTC
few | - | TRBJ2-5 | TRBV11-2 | CASSLGLDSQETQYF | TGTGCCAGCAGCTTAGGCCTGGACTCACAAGAGACCCAGTACTTC
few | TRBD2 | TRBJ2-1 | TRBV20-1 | CSAKLAGVGYEQFF | TGCAGTGCAAAACTAGCGGGAGTAGGGTATGAGCAGTTCTTC
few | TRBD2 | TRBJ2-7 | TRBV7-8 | CASSASSGRGYEQYF | TGTGCCAGCAGCGCCTCTAGCGGGAGGGGCTACGAGCAGTACTTC
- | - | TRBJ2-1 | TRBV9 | CASSVGVGLSVNEQFF | TGTGCCAGCAGCGTAGGGGTGGGATTGTCAGTCAATGAGCAGTTCTTC
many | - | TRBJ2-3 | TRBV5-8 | CASSPRRSTDTQYF | TGTGCCAGCAGCCCTCGACGGAGCACAGATACGCAGTATTTT
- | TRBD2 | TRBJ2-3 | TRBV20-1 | CSARVWTSGNTDTQYF | TGCAGTGCTAGAGTTTGGACTAGCGGGAACACAGATACGCAGTATTTT
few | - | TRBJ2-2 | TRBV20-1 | CSASRRAAGELFF | TGCAGTGCTAGTAGACGGGCCGCCGGGGAGCTGTTTTTT
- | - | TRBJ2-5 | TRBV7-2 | CASSLGASVETQYF | TGTGCCAGCAGCTTAGGGGCTAGCGTCGAGACCCAGTACTTC
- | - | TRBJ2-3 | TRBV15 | CATSRTRTSTDTQYF | TGTGCCACCAGCAGAACGCGGACGAGCACAGATACGCAGTATTTT
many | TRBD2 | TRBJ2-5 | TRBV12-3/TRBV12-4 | CASRPVAGGAETQYF | TGTGCCAGCAGGCCGGTGGCGGGAGGCGCGGAGACCCAGTACTTC
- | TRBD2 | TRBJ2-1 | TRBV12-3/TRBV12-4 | CASRQTSGNDNEQFF | TGTGCCAGCAGACAGACTAGCGGAAATGACAATGAGCAGTTCTTC
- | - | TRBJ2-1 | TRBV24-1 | CATSDSKGGSYNEQFF | TGTGCCACCAGTGATTCAAAGGGGGGGTCCTACAATGAGCAGTTCTTC
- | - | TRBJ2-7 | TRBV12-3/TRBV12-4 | CASNSASLAPTYEQYF | TGTGCCAGCAACTCGGCCTCGCTAGCGCCAACCTACGAGCAGTACTTC
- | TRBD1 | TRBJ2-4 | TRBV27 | CASSLSFRQGVGLAKNIQYF | TGTGCCAGCAGTTTAAGTTTTAGACAGGGAGTGGGGCTAGCCAAAAACATTCAGTACTTC
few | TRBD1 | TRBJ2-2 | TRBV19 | CASTRTGCTGELFF | TGTGCCAGTACCCGGACAGGATGCACCGGGGAGCTGTTTTTT
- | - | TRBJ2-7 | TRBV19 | CASSISRGGKGLREQYF | TGTGCCAGTAGTATCTCGAGGGGGGGTAAGGGACTACGCGAGCAGTACTTC
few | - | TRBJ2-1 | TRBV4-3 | CASSLLSTASYNEQFF | TGCGCCAGCAGCCTGCTTAGTACTGCATCCTACAATGAGCAGTTCTTC
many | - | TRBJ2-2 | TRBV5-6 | CASSRTPPRKTGELFF | TGTGCCAGCAGCAGGACACCTCCACGTAAGACCGGGGAGCTGTTTTTT
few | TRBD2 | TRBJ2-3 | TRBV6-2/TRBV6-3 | CASSPLKGLAGGTDTQYF | TGTGCCAGCAGTCCCCTGAAAGGACTAGCGGGAGGCACAGATACGCAGTATTTT
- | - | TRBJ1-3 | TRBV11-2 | CASSLDPGNTIYF | TGTGCCAGCAGCTTAGACCCCGGAAACACCATATATTTT
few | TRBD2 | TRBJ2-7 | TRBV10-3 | CAISVSGRAQEQYF | TGTGCCATCAGTGTTAGCGGGAGGGCCCAAGAGCAGTACTTC
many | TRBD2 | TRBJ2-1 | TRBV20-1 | CSDMSGSYEQFF | TGCAGTGACATGAGCGGGAGCTATGAGCAGTTCTTC
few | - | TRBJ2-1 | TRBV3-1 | CASSHPLVGNEQFF | TGTGCCAGCAGCCACCCCCTGGTCGGCAATGAGCAGTTCTTC
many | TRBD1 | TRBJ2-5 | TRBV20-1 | CSAPDRGETQYF | TGCAGTGCTCCCGACAGGGGAGAGACCCAGTACTTC
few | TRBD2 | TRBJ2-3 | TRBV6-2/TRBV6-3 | CASSYGLGLGGAQYF | TGTGCCAGCAGTTACGGCCTAGGGCTGGGGGGGGCGCAGTATTTT
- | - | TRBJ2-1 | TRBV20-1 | CSARGILGNEQFF | TGCAGTGCTAGAGGTATTTTGGGTAATGAGCAGTTCTTC
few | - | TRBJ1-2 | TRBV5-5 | CASSLDGHYGYTF | TGTGCCAGCAGCCTGGACGGCCACTATGGCTACACCTTC